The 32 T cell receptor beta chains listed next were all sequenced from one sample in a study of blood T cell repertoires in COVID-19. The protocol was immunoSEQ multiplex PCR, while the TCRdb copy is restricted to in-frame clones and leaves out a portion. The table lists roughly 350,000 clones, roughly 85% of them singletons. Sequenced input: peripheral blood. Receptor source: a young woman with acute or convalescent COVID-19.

CDR3 in DNA: TGCGCCACTGGGACAGAATCCACCGGGGAGCTGTTTTTT. Protein product: CATGTESTGELFF. The chain recombines TRBV10-1 with TRBJ2-2; 7 bases align to TRBD1. CDR3 length equals 13 residues. The J segment lost 4 bases and the V segment lost 10 bases, leaving 6 bases of the junction unmatched. Germline CDR1 and CDR2: WNHNN and SYGVQD (reference sequence).

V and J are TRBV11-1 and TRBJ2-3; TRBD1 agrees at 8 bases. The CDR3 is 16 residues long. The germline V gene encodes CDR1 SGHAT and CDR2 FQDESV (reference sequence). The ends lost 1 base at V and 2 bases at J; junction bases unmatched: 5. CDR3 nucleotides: TGTGCCAGCAGCTTAGGGGACAGGAGCCCCACAGATACGCAGTATTTT. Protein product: CASSLGDRSPTDTQYF.

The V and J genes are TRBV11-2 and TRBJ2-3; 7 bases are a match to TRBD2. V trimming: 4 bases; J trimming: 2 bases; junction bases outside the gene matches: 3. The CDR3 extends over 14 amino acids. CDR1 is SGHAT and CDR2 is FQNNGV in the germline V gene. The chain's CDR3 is CASSSSGNTDTQYF. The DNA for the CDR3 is TGTGCCAGCAGCTCTAGCGGAAACACAGATACGCAGTATTTT.

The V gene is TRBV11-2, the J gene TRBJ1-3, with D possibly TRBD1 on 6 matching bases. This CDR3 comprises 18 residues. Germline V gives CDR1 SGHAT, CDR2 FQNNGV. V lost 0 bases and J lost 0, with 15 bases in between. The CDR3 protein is CASSLDHSAGASGNTIYF. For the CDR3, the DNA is TGTGCCAGCAGCTTAGATCACTCGGCAGGGGCCTCTGGAAACACCATATATTTT.

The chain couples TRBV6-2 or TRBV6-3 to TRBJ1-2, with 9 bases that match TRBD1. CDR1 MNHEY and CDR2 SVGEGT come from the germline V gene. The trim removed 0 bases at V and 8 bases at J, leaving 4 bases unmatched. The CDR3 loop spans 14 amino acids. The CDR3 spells CASSYSTGGYGYTF. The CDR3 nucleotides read TGTGCCAGCAGTTACTCGACAGGGGGATACGGCTACACCTTC.

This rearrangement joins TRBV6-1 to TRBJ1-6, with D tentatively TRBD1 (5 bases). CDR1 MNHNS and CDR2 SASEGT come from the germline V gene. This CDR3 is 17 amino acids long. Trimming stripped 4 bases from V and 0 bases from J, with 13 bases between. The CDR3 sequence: CASSGTFSSSYNSPLHF. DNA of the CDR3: TGTGCCAGCAGTGGGACATTTTCGAGCTCCTATAATTCACCCCTCCACTTT.

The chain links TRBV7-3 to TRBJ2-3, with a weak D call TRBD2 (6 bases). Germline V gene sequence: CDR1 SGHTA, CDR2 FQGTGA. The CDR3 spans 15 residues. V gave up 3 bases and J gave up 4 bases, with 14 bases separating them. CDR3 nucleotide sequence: TGTGCCAGCAGCTTCGACGGACTATCGTCAGATACGCAGTATTTT. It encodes CASSFDGLSSDTQYF.

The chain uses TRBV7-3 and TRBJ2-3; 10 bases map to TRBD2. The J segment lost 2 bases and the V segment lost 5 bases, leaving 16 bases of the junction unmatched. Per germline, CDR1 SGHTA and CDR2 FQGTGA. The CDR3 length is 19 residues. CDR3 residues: CASSLKRTAGGSPTDTQYF. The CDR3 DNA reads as TGTGCCAGCAGCCTCAAGAGGACAGCGGGAGGGTCCCCCACAGATACGCAGTATTTT.

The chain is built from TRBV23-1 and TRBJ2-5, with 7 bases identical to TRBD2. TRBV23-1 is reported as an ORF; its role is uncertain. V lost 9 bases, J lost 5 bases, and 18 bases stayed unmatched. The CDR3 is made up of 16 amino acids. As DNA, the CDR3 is TGCGCCAGTCAGGAGCGGGACGAATGCGTTGTGGAGACCCAGTACTTC. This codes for CASQERDECVVETQYF.

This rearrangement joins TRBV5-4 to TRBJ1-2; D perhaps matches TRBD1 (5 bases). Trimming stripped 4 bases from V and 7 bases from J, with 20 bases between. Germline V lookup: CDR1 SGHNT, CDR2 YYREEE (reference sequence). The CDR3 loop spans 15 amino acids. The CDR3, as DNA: TGTGCCAGCAGCGTTGGACGAGAAGGGGTTTCTGGCTACACCTTC. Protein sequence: CASSVGREGVSGYTF.

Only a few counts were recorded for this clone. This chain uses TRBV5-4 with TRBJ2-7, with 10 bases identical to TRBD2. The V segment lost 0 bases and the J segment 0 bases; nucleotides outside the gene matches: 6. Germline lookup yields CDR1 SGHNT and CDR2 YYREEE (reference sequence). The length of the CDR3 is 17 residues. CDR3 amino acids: CASSLALLAGSSYEQYF. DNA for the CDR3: TGTGCCAGCAGCTTGGCCTTACTAGCGGGGAGCTCCTACGAGCAGTACTTC.

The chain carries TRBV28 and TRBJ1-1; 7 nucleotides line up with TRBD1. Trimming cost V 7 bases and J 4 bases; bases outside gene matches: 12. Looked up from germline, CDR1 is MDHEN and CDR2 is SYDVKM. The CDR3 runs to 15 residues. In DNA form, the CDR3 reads TGTGCCAGCATCGGGGTAAGGGGGCTTGGCACTGAAGCTTTCTTT. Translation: CASIGVRGLGTEAFF.

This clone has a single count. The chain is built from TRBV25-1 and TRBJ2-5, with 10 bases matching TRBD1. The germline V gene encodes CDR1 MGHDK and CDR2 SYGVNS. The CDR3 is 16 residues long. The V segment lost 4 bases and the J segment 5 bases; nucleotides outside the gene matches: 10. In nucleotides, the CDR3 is TGTGCCAGCAGTGCTATCTCCGGGACAGGGGACGAGACCCAGTACTTC. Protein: CASSAISGTGDETQYF.

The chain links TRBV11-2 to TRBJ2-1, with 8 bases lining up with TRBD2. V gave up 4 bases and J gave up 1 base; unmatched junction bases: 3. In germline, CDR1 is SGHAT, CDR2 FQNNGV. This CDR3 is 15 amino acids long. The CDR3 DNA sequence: TGTGCCAGCAGCTCGGGACTAGGTTCCTACAATGAGCAGTTCTTC. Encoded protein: CASSSGLGSYNEQFF.

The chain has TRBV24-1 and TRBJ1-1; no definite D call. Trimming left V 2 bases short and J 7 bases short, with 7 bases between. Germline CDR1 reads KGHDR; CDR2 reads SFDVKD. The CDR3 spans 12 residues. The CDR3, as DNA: TGTGCCACCAGTGATTCTAAAGATGAAGCTTTCTTT. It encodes CATSDSKDEAFF.

The CDR3 nucleotides are TGTGCCAGACCGGGACACGCTACCGGGGAGCTGTTTTTT. Its translation: CARPGHATGELFF. The gene calls are TRBV6-5 and TRBJ2-2; possibly TRBD1 for D (6 bases). This CDR3 comprises 13 residues. Germline CDR1 and CDR2: MNHEY and SVGAGI. V lost 9 bases, J lost 5 bases, and 13 bases lay in between.

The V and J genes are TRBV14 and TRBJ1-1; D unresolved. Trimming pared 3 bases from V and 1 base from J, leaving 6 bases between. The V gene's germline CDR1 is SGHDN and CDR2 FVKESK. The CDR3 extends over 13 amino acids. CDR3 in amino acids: CASSQGRNTEAFF. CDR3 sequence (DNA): TGTGCCAGCAGCCAGGGCCGGAACACTGAAGCTTTCTTT.

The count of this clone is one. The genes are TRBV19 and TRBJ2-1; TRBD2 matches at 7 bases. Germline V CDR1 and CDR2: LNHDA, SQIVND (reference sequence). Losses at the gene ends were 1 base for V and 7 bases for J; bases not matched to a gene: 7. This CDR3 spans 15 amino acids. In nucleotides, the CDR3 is TGTGCCAGTAGTATAGGAGCGGGACCCCTTAATGAGCAGTTCTTC. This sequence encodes CASSIGAGPLNEQFF.

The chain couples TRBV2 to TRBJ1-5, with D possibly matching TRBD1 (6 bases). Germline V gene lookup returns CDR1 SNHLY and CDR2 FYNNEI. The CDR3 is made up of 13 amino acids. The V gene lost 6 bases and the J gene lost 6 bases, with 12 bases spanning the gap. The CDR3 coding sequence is TGTGCCAGCAGCAGGGGAGAAAGTCAGCCCCAGCATTTT. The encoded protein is CASSRGESQPQHF.

Here the CDR3 reads CASSQGLAGGRETQYF. CDR3 in DNA: TGTGCCAGCAGCCAGGGACTAGCGGGAGGTAGGGAGACCCAGTACTTC. This chain joins TRBV3-1 (or the pseudogene TRBV3-2) and TRBJ2-5, with TRBD2 matching 15 bases. The CDR3 is 16 amino acids. CDR1 is LGHDT, CDR2 YNNKEL, per germline (reference sequence). V gave up 3 bases and J gave up 5 bases; unmatched junction bases: 4.

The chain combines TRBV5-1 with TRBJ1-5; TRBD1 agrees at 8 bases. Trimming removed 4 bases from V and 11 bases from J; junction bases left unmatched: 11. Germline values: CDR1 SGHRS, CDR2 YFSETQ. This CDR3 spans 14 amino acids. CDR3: CASSTGQAFDAQHF. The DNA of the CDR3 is TGCGCCAGCAGCACGGGACAGGCGTTCGATGCCCAGCATTTT.

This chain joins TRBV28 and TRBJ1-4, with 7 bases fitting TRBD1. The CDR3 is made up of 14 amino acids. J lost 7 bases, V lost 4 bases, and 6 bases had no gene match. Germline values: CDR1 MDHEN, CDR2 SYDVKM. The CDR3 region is CASSSGTESEKLFF. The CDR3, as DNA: TGTGCCAGCAGTTCCGGGACAGAATCTGAAAAACTGTTTTTT.

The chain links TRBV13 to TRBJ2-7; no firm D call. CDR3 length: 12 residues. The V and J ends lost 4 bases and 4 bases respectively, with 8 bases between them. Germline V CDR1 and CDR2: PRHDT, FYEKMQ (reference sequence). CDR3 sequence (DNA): TGTGCCAGCAGCTCTAGTAGATACGAGCAGTACTTC. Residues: CASSSSRYEQYF.

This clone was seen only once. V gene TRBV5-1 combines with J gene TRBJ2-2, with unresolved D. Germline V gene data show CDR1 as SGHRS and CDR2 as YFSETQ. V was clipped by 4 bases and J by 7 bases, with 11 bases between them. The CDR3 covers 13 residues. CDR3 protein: CASSHPDGGELFF. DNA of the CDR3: TGCGCCAGCAGCCACCCAGATGGCGGGGAGCTGTTTTTT.

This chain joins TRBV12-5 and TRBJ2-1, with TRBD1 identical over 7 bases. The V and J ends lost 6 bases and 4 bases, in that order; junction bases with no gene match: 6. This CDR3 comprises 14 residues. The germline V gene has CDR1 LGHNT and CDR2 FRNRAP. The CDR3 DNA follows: TGTGCTAGTGGCTCCGGGACAGCTTACAATGAGCAGTTCTTC. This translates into CASGSGTAYNEQFF.

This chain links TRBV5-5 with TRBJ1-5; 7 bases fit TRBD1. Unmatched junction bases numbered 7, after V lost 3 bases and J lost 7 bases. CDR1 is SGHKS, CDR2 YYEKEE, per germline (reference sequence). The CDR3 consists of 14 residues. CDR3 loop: CASSSTGDHQPQHF. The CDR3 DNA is TGTGCCAGCAGCTCAACAGGGGACCACCAGCCCCAGCATTTT.

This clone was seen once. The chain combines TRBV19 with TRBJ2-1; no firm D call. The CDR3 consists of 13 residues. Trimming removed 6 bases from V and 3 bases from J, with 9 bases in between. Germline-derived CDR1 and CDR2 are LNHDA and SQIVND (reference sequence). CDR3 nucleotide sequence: TGTGCCAGTAGGAGCTGGAGCTACAATGAGCAGTTCTTC. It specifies CASRSWSYNEQFF.

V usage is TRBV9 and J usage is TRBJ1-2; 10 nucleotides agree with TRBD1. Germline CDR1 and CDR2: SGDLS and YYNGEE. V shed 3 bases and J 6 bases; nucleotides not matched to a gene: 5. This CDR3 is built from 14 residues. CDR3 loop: CASSARTGGDGYTF. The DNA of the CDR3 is TGTGCCAGCAGCGCTAGGACAGGGGGAGATGGCTACACCTTC.

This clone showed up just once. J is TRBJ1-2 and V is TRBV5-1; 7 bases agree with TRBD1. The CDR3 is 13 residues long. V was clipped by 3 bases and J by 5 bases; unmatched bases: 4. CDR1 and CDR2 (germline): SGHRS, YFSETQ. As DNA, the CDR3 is TGCGCCAGCAGCTCCGGGACAGAGTATGGCTACACCTTC. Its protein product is CASSSGTEYGYTF.

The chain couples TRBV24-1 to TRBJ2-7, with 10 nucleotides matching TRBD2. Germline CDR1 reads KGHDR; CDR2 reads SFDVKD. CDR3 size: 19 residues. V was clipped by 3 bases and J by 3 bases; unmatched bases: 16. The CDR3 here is CATSDVVSGGLLAFYEQYF. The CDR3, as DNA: TGTGCCACCAGTGATGTGGTTAGCGGGGGGCTCCTCGCCTTCTACGAGCAGTACTTC.

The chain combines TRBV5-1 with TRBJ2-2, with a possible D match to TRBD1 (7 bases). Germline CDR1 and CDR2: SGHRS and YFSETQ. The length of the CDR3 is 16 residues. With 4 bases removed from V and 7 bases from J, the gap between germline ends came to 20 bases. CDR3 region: CASSGRRGQGGGELFF. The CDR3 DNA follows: TGCGCCAGCAGCGGGCGGAGGGGGCAAGGTGGCGGGGAGCTGTTTTTT. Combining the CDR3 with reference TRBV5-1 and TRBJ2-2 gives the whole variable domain KAGVTQTPRYLIKTRGQQVTLSCSPISGHRSVSWYQQTPGQGLQFLFEYFSETQRNKGNFPGRFSGRQFSNSRSEMNVSTLELGDSALYLCASSGRRGQGGGELFFGEGSRLTVL.

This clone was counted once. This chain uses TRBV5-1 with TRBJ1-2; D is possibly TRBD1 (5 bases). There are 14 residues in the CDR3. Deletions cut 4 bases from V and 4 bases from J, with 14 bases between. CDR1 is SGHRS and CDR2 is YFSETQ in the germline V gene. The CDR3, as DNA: TGCGCCAGCAGCGGGGGAGGATTCACCTATGGCTACACCTTC. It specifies CASSGGGFTYGYTF.